This TCR beta chain is from a study of cytomegalovirus exposure and HLA in healthy donors. Study-level findings and limits: A few CMV-associated chains were confirmed in vitro to be specific for CMV antigens.

Note on this clone: The antigen remains undetermined.

Primers included in the PCR were 60 Vbeta and 13 Jbeta primers. Original analysis: Later, an analysis found roughly 80 million unique TCR beta chains, and 10 million to 11 million of these were shared. Profiling relied on immunoSEQ multiplex PCR, and the TCRdb table lists in-frame clones only, not all of them. D and trimming were read from the DNA, whereas the V and J calls and clone size are those reported in that table. The sample has some 110,000 clones; over 60% are singletons. This CDR3 region has 14 residues. Germline values: CDR1 SGHRS, CDR2 YFSETQ. V lost 2 bases and J lost 1, with 9 bases in between.

Sequencing used PBMCs. The sequence derives from a woman aged 18-29 years in good health and CMV-seropositive. The chain combines TRBV5-1 with TRBJ2-5; no reliable D call. Written as DNA, the CDR3 is TGCGCCAGCAGCTTACTGCCCACCCAAGAGACCCAGTACTTC. Encoded protein: CASSLLPTQETQYF.